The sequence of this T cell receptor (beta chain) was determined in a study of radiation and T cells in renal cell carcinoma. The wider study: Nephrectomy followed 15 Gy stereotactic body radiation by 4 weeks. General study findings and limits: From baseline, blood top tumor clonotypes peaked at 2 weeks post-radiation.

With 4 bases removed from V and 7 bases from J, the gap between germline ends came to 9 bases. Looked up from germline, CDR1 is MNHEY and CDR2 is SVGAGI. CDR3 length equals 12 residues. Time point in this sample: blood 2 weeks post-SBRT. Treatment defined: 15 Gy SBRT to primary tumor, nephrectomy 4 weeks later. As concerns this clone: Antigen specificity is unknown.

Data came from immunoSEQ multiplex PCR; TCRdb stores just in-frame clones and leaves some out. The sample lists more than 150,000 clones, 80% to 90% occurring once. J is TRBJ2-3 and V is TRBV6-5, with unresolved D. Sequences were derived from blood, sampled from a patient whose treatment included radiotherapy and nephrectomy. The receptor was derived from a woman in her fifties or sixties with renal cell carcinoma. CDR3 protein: CASSSTKYTQYF. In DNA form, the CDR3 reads TGTGCCAGCAGTTCAACAAAATATACGCAGTATTTT.